These 3 T cell receptor beta chains share one sample of origin, sequenced in a study of STAT5B mutations in CD4+ large granular lymphocyte leukemia (dated by TCRdb to between 2022 and 2023). Receptor amplification or capture employed the immunoSEQ multiplex PCR assay. The clones in this table, taken by TCRdb from immuneACCESS, are in-frame only. Not every clone is retained; where verified, under half of the shortfall comes from an unresolved V gene, and the cause of the rest is unknown. The sample has tens of thousands of clones on record, 65% to 90% of them singletons. Of the sample, roughly 1.2% falls within the top ten clones. Sequenced sample: CD4+ T cells from blood buffy coats. Receptors originate from a human donor in good health.

The chain links TRBV5-4 to TRBJ1-2; TRBD1 is a possible D gene (5 bases). The ends were cut back, 4 bases at V and 8 bases at J, with 15 bases in the middle. This CDR3 has 13 amino acids. Germline CDR1 SGHNT, CDR2 YYREEE (reference sequence). CDR3 region: CASSPGRNRGYTF. The CDR3, as DNA: TGTGCCAGCAGCCCGGGACGGAATCGCGGCTACACCTTC.

This chain links TRBV4-3 with TRBJ2-5; 10 bases map to TRBD2. The better agreement between TRBJ2-7 and the DNA end casts doubt on the J call. CDR1 is LGHNA and CDR2 is YSLEER in the germline V gene. The CDR3 covers 14 residues. The chain's CDR3 is CASSQGLAGVEQYF. CDR3 nucleotide sequence: TGCGCCAGCAGCCAAGGGCTAGCGGGAGTCGAGCAGTACTTC.

The chain links TRBV7-2 to TRBJ1-2, with a tentative D call TRBD1 (5 bases). The ends were cut back, 5 bases at V and 14 bases at J, with 21 bases in the middle. Per the germline V gene, CDR1 is SGHTA and CDR2 is FQGNSA. There are 13 residues in the CDR3. This CDR3 is CASSAGSGQVITF. In nucleotides, the CDR3 is TGTGCCAGCAGCGCAGGTTCGGGGCAGGTGATAACCTTC.